The clone carrying this T cell receptor (beta chain) has at least ten counts. As yet, its antigen is unknown. This specimen belongs to a study of identical twins. Study-wide findings and caveats: Out-of-frame TCR alpha sharing observed in monozygotic twins exceeded model estimates.

Carrying unique molecular identifiers, the cDNA also gained a universal primer site through template switching. MiXCR, applied by TCRdb to the 5' RACE reads, yields one record per CDR3 protein. The sample holds about 240,000 distinct CDR3 sequences, about 11% seen once. Sequencing was carried out using memory T cells sorted from blood. This receptor was obtained from a man between 45 and 60 years old in good health.

CDR3 in amino acids: CASSMTLVGGTYNEQFF. CDR3 nucleotide sequence: TGTGCCAGTAGTATGACCCTTGTAGGGGGAACCTACAATGAGCAGTTCTTC. The chain has TRBV19 and TRBJ2-1; a possible D gene is TRBD1 (6 bases). The germline V gene has CDR1 LNHDA and CDR2 SQIVND (reference sequence). Deletions cut 3 bases from V and 2 bases from J, with 17 bases between. The CDR3 sequence is 17 residues long.